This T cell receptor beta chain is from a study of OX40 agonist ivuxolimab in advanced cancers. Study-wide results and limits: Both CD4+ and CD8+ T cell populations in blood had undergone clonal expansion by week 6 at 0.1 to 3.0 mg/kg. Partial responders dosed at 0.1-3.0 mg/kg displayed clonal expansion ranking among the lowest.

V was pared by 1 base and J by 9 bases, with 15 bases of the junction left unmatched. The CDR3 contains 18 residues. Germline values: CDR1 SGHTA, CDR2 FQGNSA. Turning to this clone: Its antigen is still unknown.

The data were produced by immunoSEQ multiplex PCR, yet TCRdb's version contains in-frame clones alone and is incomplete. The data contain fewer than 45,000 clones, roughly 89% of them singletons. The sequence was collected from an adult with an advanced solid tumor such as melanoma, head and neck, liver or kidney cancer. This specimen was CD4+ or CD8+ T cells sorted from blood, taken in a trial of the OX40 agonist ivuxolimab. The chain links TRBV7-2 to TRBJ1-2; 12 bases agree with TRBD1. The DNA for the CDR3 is TGTGCCAGCAGCTTAGTTGCCGGGACAGGGGGCGATCAACCGCGCTACACCTTC. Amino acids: CASSLVAGTGGDQPRYTF.